The 20 T cell receptor beta chains below come from one sample, sequenced in a study of vaccination effects on CD4 cells after COVID-19. Before sequencing took place, the ViraFEST assay used viral peptide pools to expand antigen-specific CD4+ T cells. A 10-day culture period preceded the isolation of CD4+ T cells. Everyone in the study got two shots of either the BNT162b2 or mRNA-1273 vaccine. Their specific antigens are unknown. Assay used: immunoSEQ multiplex PCR; TCRdb lists only in-frame clones, some missing. The table includes tens of thousands of clones, about 67% detected once. The sequences come from CD4+ T cells from PBMCs cultured with HCoV-229E spike peptides, collected after COVID-19 vaccination. The receptor source for this set is a human donor who received a COVID-19 vaccine.

The V call is TRBV7-9, the J call TRBJ1-5, with D unresolved. The V end was cut by 1 base, the J end by 5 bases, with 6 bases between. The CDR3 is 13 residues long. Germline assignment: CDR1 SEHNR and CDR2 FQNEAQ (reference sequence). This CDR3 reads CASSLEGDQPQHF. CDR3 in DNA: TGTGCCAGCAGCTTAGAGGGAGATCAGCCCCAGCATTTT. The entire variable domain, with the rest obtained from reference TRBV7-9 and TRBJ1-5, is as follows: DTGVSQNPRHKITKRGQNVTFRCDPISEHNRLYWYRQTLGQGPEFLTYFQNEAQLEKSRLLSDRFSAERPKGSFSTLEIQRTEQGDSAMYLCASSLEGDQPQHFGDGTRLSIL.

The chain combines TRBV2 with TRBJ1-1, with no clear D. Trimming took 8 bases from V and 2 from J, leaving 6 bases between them. CDR3 length: 11 residues. Germline CDR1 reads SNHLY; CDR2 reads FYNNEI. As DNA, the CDR3 is TGTGCCAGCCGAATCAACACTGAAGCTTTCTTT. It specifies CASRINTEAFF.

This chain joins TRBV5-1 and TRBJ2-1, with 11 bases identical to TRBD2. J lost 8 bases, V lost 4 bases, and 11 bases had no gene match. Germline V gives CDR1 SGHRS, CDR2 YFSETQ. This CDR3 is 16 amino acids long. DNA of the CDR3: TGCGCCAGCAGCAATTTAGCGGGGGGGGTTTTAGATGAGCAGTTCTTC. It codes for CASSNLAGGVLDEQFF.

The genes are TRBV9 and TRBJ1-6; D not certain. The germline V gene encodes CDR1 SGDLS and CDR2 YYNGEE. The CDR3 runs 17 residues. V lost 0 bases and J lost 6, with 16 bases in between. The CDR3 reads CASSVEGARAGNSPLHF. CDR3 nucleotide sequence: TGTGCCAGCAGCGTAGAAGGAGCACGTGCGGGTAATTCACCCCTCCACTTT.

This chain links TRBV7-3 with TRBJ1-3, with TRBD1 identical over 7 bases. Looked up from germline, CDR1 is SGHTA and CDR2 is FQGTGA. This CDR3 is built from 14 residues. V shed 4 bases and J 2 bases; nucleotides not matched to a gene: 2. The CDR3 DNA is TGTGCCAGCAGCTCCGGGACAGCTGGAAACACCATATATTTT. Protein product: CASSSGTAGNTIYF. The full variable domain, its missing parts supplied by reference TRBV7-3 and TRBJ1-3, is GAGVSQTPSNKVTEKGKYVELRCDPISGHTALYWYRQSLGQGPEFLIYFQGTGAADDSGLPNDRFFAVRPEGSVSTLKIQRTERGDSAVYLCASSSGTAGNTIYFGEGSWLTVV.

The chain couples TRBV6-5 to TRBJ1-6; 8 bases line up with TRBD1. Germline loops: CDR1 MNHEY, CDR2 SVGAGI. The junction had 7 bases not matched to a gene; V was cut back by 2 bases and J by 7 bases. The CDR3 has 16 residues. CDR3 bases: TGTGCCAGCAGTTACCACAGGACAGGGTACAATTCACCCCTCCACTTT. Amino acids: CASSYHRTGYNSPLHF.

This clone came up a few times. The chain is built from TRBV7-2 and TRBJ1-6; a possible D gene is TRBD1 (5 bases). This CDR3 contains 15 residues. The germline gives CDR1 SGHTA, CDR2 FQGNSA. Trimming stripped 5 bases from V and 0 bases from J, with 8 bases between. CDR3 region: CASSAGSSYNSPLHF. The CDR3 DNA sequence: TGTGCCAGCAGCGCAGGGAGCTCCTATAATTCACCCCTCCACTTT.

The chain is built from TRBV7-3 and TRBJ2-2; 8 bases are a match to TRBD2. The CDR3 is made up of 14 amino acids. The V gene end was trimmed by 1 base and the J gene end by 5 bases; junction bases not matched to a gene: 0. The germline V gene has CDR1 SGHTA and CDR2 FQGTGA. CDR3 in amino acids: CASSLIAGTGELFF. The CDR3 DNA sequence: TGTGCCAGCAGCTTAATAGCGGGGACCGGGGAGCTGTTTTTT.

This clone was counted between two and nine times. The chain links TRBV5-1 to TRBJ2-5; possible D gene TRBD2, 5 bases. In germline, CDR1 is SGHRS, CDR2 YFSETQ. The CDR3 runs to 14 residues. V was shortened by 4 bases and J by 2 bases, with 12 bases between the two germline ends. Here the CDR3 reads CASSLTGIQETQYF. In DNA form, the CDR3 reads TGCGCCAGCAGCCTAACCGGGATTCAAGAGACCCAGTACTTC.

The chain links TRBV21-1 to TRBJ2-3; the table's D call TRBD1 went unverified against the DNA. TRBV21-1 corresponds to a pseudogene. The CDR3 totals 14 residues. The CDR3 DNA follows: TGTGCCAGCATCTGGGGGCAGGACACAGATACGCAGTATTTT. This codes for CASIWGQDTDTQYF.

V is TRBV7-2 and J is TRBJ2-1; D unresolved. This CDR3 has 14 amino acids. Germline values: CDR1 SGHTA, CDR2 FQGNSA. Trimming stripped 2 bases from V and 2 bases from J, with 7 bases between. The CDR3 DNA reads TGTGCCAGCAGCTTAACCCGCACCTACAATGAGCAGTTCTTC. Amino acid sequence: CASSLTRTYNEQFF.

The chain combines TRBV7-2 with TRBJ1-4, with unresolved D. Looked up from germline, CDR1 is SGHTA and CDR2 is FQGNSA. Trimming took 1 base from V and 8 from J, leaving 14 bases between them. There are 15 residues in the CDR3. In DNA form, the CDR3 reads TGTGCCAGCAGCTTAGATGGTTTGTCCGTCGAAAAACTGTTTTTT. Amino acid sequence: CASSLDGLSVEKLFF.

The V gene is TRBV7-2, the J gene TRBJ1-5, with D uncertain. The CDR3 spans 15 residues. Germline V lookup: CDR1 SGHTA, CDR2 FQGNSA. V lost 1 base, J lost 2 bases, and 9 bases lay in between. CDR3 DNA: TGTGCCAGCAGCTTAGACGGGTCAGGCAATCAGCCCCAGCATTTT. Translated, it gives CASSLDGSGNQPQHF.

The V and J genes are TRBV29-1 and TRBJ2-3; 7 nucleotides match TRBD2. CDR1 is SQVTM, CDR2 ANQGSEA, per germline. This CDR3 has 13 amino acids. V was pared by 5 bases and J by 5 bases, with 7 bases of the junction left unmatched. The CDR3 is CSVSGAGVDTQYF. The CDR3 bases are TGCAGCGTTTCTGGGGCGGGGGTAGATACGCAGTATTTT.

The genes are TRBV18 and TRBJ2-5; maybe TRBD2 (6 bases). CDR3 size: 13 residues. From germline, CDR1 is KGHSH and CDR2 LQKENI. Trimming cost V 8 bases and J 1 base, with 11 bases left between them. The CDR3 spells CASRRGTQETQYF. In nucleotides, the CDR3 is TGTGCCAGCCGACGGGGGACCCAAGAGACCCAGTACTTC.

V and J are TRBV19 and TRBJ2-6; the D is unclear. In germline, CDR1 is LNHDA, CDR2 SQIVND (reference sequence). The CDR3 has 17 residues. Trimming shortened V by 2 bases and J by 4 bases, and 15 bases separated the two germline ends. The chain's CDR3 is CASSITTLRQGANVLTF. The CDR3 DNA reads TGTGCCAGTAGTATAACCACCCTCCGTCAGGGGGCCAACGTCCTGACTTTC.

This sequence joins TRBV6-5 and TRBJ1-1; D is uncertain. CDR3 length: 15 residues. Germline CDR1 is MNHEY and CDR2 is SVGAGI. Trimming cost V 5 bases and J 1 base, with 14 bases left between them. The CDR3 is CASSPDRDPNTEAFF. The CDR3 DNA is TGTGCCAGCAGTCCTGACCGAGACCCGAACACTGAAGCTTTCTTT.

The count of this clone is one. This chain joins TRBV20-1 and TRBJ2-5; D not certain. Germline CDR1 is DFQATT and CDR2 is SNEGSKA (reference sequence). This CDR3 region has 9 residues. This CDR3 reads CTIPRTQYF. In DNA, the CDR3 is TGCACCATCCCCCGGACCCAGTACTTC.

The V gene is TRBV12-3 or TRBV12-4, the J gene TRBJ1-6; the match to TRBD1 covers 7 bases. J was trimmed by 10 bases and V by 5 bases; bases with no gene match: 5. The CDR3 extends over 13 amino acids. The CDR3 region is CASSKTGVSPLHF. The CDR3 DNA is TGTGCCAGCAGTAAAACAGGGGTCTCACCCCTCCACTTT.

V gene TRBV28 combines with J gene TRBJ2-7; possible D gene TRBD1, 6 bases. Per the germline V gene, CDR1 is MDHEN and CDR2 is SYDVKM. With 4 bases removed from V and 2 bases from J, the gap between germline ends came to 12 bases. CDR3 size: 14 residues. CDR3 sequence reads: CASSSYRVAYEQYV. CDR3 bases: TGTGCCAGCAGTTCCTACAGGGTTGCCTACGAGCAGTACGTC.